These 18 T cell receptor beta chains share one sample of origin, sequenced in a study of T cell repertoires in aging, cancer and after chemotherapy. Multiplex touch-down PCR with TRB-A/B primers amplified rearranged V-D-J TRB sequences. In TCRdb, the multiplex PCR reads were re-called with MiXCR into one record per CDR3 protein. This table has about 1,900 distinct CDR3 sequences, around 20% appearing once. Peripheral blood genomic DNA, not sorted cells or RNA, was the template. Sequenced: blood. The receptors here all came from a human donor with a solid tumor.

By share of the sample, this clonotype is medium-sized. The rearrangement joins TRBV6-5 to TRBJ1-2; 7 positions agree with TRBD1. Unmatched junction bases numbered 14, after V lost 4 bases and J lost 6 bases. CDR1 is MNHEY and CDR2 is SVGAGI in the germline V gene. This CDR3 is built from 16 residues. The CDR3 spells CASSFRQGQGGDGYTF. For the CDR3, the DNA is TGTGCCAGCAGTTTTCGCCAGGGGCAGGGGGGGGATGGCTACACCTTC.

Within the sample, this clonotype is medium-sized. The chain has TRBV14 and TRBJ2-3; D remains ambiguous. Germline CDR1 and CDR2: SGHDN and FVKESK. V lost 1 base, J lost 6 bases, and 14 bases lay in between. This CDR3 is 15 amino acids long. The CDR3 spells CASSQVGHPGDTQYF. The CDR3 bases are TGTGCCAGCAGCCAAGTGGGCCATCCCGGCGATACGCAGTATTTT.

CDR3 region: CASTWGGMNTEAFF. The CDR3 DNA sequence: TGTGCCAGCACTTGGGGAGGCATGAACACTGAAGCTTTCTTT. The chain links TRBV7-9 to TRBJ1-1; D is unresolved. This CDR3 is 14 amino acids long. V gave up 7 bases and J gave up 0 bases, with 12 bases separating them. Germline CDR1 SEHNR, CDR2 FQNEAQ (reference sequence).

The rearrangement links TRBV24-1 to TRBJ2-1, with 10 bases lining up with TRBD2. The V gene end was trimmed by 2 bases and the J gene end by 7 bases; junction bases not matched to a gene: 4. The CDR3 extends over 15 amino acids. Germline V gives CDR1 KGHDR, CDR2 SFDVKD. CDR3 in amino acids: CATSDSSGRPNEQFF. The CDR3 DNA reads as TGTGCCACCAGTGATTCTAGCGGGAGACCTAATGAGCAGTTCTTC.

This clonotype rates as medium-sized. The chain has TRBV20-1 and TRBJ2-1, with 9 bases matching TRBD2. V trimming: 2 bases; J trimming: 6 bases; junction bases outside the gene matches: 8. Germline lookup yields CDR1 DFQATT and CDR2 SNEGSKA (reference sequence). The CDR3 loop spans 15 amino acids. CDR3 residues: CSARMGASGANEQFF. Written as DNA, the CDR3 is TGCAGTGCTAGAATGGGGGCTAGCGGGGCCAATGAGCAGTTCTTC.

Sample share makes this clonotype medium-sized. The chain has TRBV6-6 and TRBJ2-7; 7 nucleotides align to TRBD1. V shed 6 bases, J shed 12 bases, and the junction held 8 bases outside the gene matches. Germline CDR1 reads MNHNY; CDR2 reads SVGAGI (reference sequence). The CDR3 has 11 residues. CDR3 residues: CASSSGTVVYF. The CDR3 DNA follows: TGTGCCAGCAGCTCCGGGACAGTGGTGTACTTC.

By its share, this clonotype is medium-sized. This chain connects TRBV20-1 to TRBJ2-3; 12 positions match TRBD2. The CDR3 spans 16 residues. The V segment lost 2 bases and the J segment 1 base; nucleotides outside the gene matches: 4. CDR1 and CDR2 (germline): DFQATT, SNEGSKA (reference sequence). CDR3 sequence: CSARRLAGAGTDTQYF. As DNA, the CDR3 is TGCAGTGCTAGACGACTAGCGGGAGCCGGCACAGATACGCAGTATTTT.

By its share, this clonotype is medium-sized. This chain uses TRBV27 with TRBJ2-1; maybe TRBD2 (6 bases). Germline CDR1 and CDR2: MNHEY and SMNVEV (reference sequence). V was pared by 2 bases and J by 8 bases, with 16 bases between. The CDR3 totals 15 residues. In nucleotides, the CDR3 is TGTGCCAGCAGTTTAGTTCGGGCTTCGGGAGATGAGCAGTTCTTC. Translated, it gives CASSLVRASGDEQFF.

In its sample, this clonotype ranks as medium-sized (0.01 to 0.1%). This chain joins TRBV10-3 and TRBJ2-3, with D uncertain. V lost 3 bases to trimming and J lost 2 bases, with 15 bases between them. Germline CDR1 is ENHRY and CDR2 is SYGVKD. The length of the CDR3 is 16 residues. In DNA, the CDR3 is TGTGCCATCAGTGACCCCGGGCGAGGATCCACAGATACGCAGTATTTT. This encodes CAISDPGRGSTDTQYF.

This clonotype appeared a few times. The chain joins TRBV7-9 to TRBJ2-7; 7 nucleotides line up with TRBD1. The germline CDR1 and CDR2 sequences are SEHNR and FQNEAQ (reference sequence). After removal of 5 bases from V and 3 bases from J, the junction contained 13 bases not matched to a gene. The CDR3 runs 16 residues. The CDR3 nucleotides read TGTGCCAGCAGCAAACCGTACAGGGGTGTGGGCTACGAGCAGTACTTC. This codes for CASSKPYRGVGYEQYF.

This clonotype was counted between two and nine times. The V call is TRBV20-1, the J call TRBJ1-5; 7 bases map to TRBD1. CDR1 is DFQATT and CDR2 is SNEGSKA in the germline V gene (reference sequence). CDR3 length: 14 amino acids. V lost 1 base and J lost 7; bases outside the gene matches: 7. The CDR3 sequence: CSARGGGTLQPQHF. CDR3 nucleotide sequence: TGCAGTGCTAGAGGAGGGGGCACGTTGCAGCCCCAGCATTTT.

In this sample, this clonotype turned up a few times. CDR3 DNA: TGTGCCAGCAGTATCAGGGGGCTCTACGAGCAGTACTTC. It translates to CASSIRGLYEQYF. This rearrangement joins TRBV28 to TRBJ2-7, with 8 nucleotides matching TRBD1. The V segment lost 5 bases and the J segment 3 bases; nucleotides outside the gene matches: 3. Per germline, CDR1 MDHEN and CDR2 SYDVKM. The CDR3 runs 13 residues.

This clonotype was seen a single time. A read error may be the cause here, since a much bigger clone is one base away. V is TRBV7-3 and J is TRBJ2-3; D gene unclear. V shed 4 bases and J shed 5 bases, with 13 bases lying between them. Germline values: CDR1 SGHTA, CDR2 FQGTGA. The CDR3 totals 14 residues. The CDR3 DNA reads as TGTGCCAGCAGCTCTAACAGCGTAGGAGATACGCAGTATTTT. Its protein is CASSSNSVGDTQYF.

As for this clonotype: A much larger clone sits a single nucleotide away, making a read error possible. The J gene is TRBJ2-1, the V gene TRBV5-4, with 11 bases lining up with TRBD2. The CDR3 contains 15 residues. CDR1 is SGHNT and CDR2 is YYREEE in the germline V gene (reference sequence). J lost 7 bases, V lost 1 base, and 4 bases had no gene match. The CDR3 DNA reads as TGTGCCAGCAGCTTGACTAGCGGGAGAGTAAATGAGCAGTTCTTC. Its translation: CASSLTSGRVNEQFF.

This clonotype is judged medium-sized. The rearrangement joins TRBV18 to TRBJ1-5; unclear D gene. This CDR3 is 13 amino acids long. V lost 5 bases and J 4 bases, leaving 9 bases between the germline ends. Germline V gene data show CDR1 as KGHSH and CDR2 as LQKENI. The CDR3 DNA is TGTGCCAGCTCATATAGGGTGAATCAGCCCCAGCATTTT. Amino acids: CASSYRVNQPQHF.

As for this clonotype: Being one base from a much bigger clone, this may be a read error. Because it lacks the conserved phenylalanine or tryptophan at the end, this CDR3 is likely a read error. The chain employs TRBV6-6 and TRBJ1-2, with 7 bases lining up with TRBD1. The CDR3 covers 14 residues. Germline CDR1 reads MNHNY; CDR2 reads SVGAGI (reference sequence). The ends lost 10 bases at V and 1 base at J; junction bases unmatched: 9. CDR3 in amino acids: CAITPGQINYGYTL. The CDR3 nucleotides read TGTGCCATAACCCCGGGACAGATTAACTATGGCTACACCTTA.

This clonotype is large (0.1 to 1%) in the sample. This sequence joins TRBV29-1 and TRBJ2-5; TRBD2 might be the D (6 bases). The germline V gene has CDR1 SQVTM and CDR2 ANQGSEA. The CDR3 is 11 residues long. V shed 7 bases and J shed 4 bases, with 10 bases lying between them. In DNA form, the CDR3 reads TGCAGCGCTGCCGGGGGAGAGACCCAGTACTTC. Protein sequence: CSAAGGETQYF.

The genes are TRBV6-5 and TRBJ1-2; no firm D call. Germline V lookup: CDR1 MNHEY, CDR2 SVGAGI. The CDR3 runs to 12 residues. Deletions cut 6 bases from V and 6 bases from J, with 11 bases between. Here the CDR3 reads CASRTPINGYTF. The DNA for the CDR3 is TGTGCCAGCAGAACTCCCATAAATGGCTACACCTTC.